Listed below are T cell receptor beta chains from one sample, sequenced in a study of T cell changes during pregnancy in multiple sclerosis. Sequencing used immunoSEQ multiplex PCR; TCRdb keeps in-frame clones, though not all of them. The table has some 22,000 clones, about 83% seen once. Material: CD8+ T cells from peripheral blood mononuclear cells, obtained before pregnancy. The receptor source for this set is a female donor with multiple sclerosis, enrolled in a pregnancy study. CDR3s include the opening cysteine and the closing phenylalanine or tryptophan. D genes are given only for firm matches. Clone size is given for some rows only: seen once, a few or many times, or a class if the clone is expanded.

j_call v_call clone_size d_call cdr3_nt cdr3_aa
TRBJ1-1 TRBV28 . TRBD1 TGTGCCAGCACCCCGCGGGACAGAATCATAGCTTTCTTT CASTPRDRIIAFF
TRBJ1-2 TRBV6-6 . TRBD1 TGTGCCAGCAGTTACCCACAGGGGGCAGATGGCTACACCTTC CASSYPQGADGYTF
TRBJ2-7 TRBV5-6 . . TGTGCCAGCAGCTTTTCTTCGGTGATCGAGCAGTACTTC CASSFSSVIEQYF
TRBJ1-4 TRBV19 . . TGTGCCAGTAGTAGGACAGATACAACTAATGAAAAACTGTTTTTT CASSRTDTTNEKLFF
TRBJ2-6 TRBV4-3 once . TGCGCCAGCAGCCAAGATGCGGAGGGTCCCTCTGGGGCCAACGTCCTGACTTTC CASSQDAEGPSGANVLTF
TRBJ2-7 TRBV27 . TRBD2 TGTGCCACCTCGATACTAGCGGGAGTTTCCAAAGAGCAGTACTTC CATSILAGVSKEQYF
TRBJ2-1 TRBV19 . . TGTGCCAGTAGTATCTCTGCGGACACATACAATGAGCAGTTCTTC CASSISADTYNEQFF
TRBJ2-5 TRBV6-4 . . TGTGCCAGCAGTGACGGCACACAAGAGACCCAGTACTTC CASSDGTQETQYF
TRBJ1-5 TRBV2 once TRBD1 TGTGCCAGTGCTCTAGGTCCAGGGACAGACAATCAGCCCCAGCATTTT CASALGPGTDNQPQHF
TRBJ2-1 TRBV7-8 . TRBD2 TGTGCCAGCAGTTTACTAGCGGGGGCCCTCGGTGAGCAGTTCTTC CASSLLAGALGEQFF
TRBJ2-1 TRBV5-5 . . TGTGCCAGCAGCTCCGATTCGGGGGACTACAATGAGCAGTTCTTC CASSSDSGDYNEQFF
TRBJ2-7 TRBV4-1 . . TGCGCCAGCACCAGGGTTACAGGGATCCCGTCCCAAACCTACGAGCAGTACTTC CASTRVTGIPSQTYEQYF
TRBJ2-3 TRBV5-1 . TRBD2 TGCGCCAGCAGCCCTACTAGCGGAGCCGTAGATACGCAGTATTTT CASSPTSGAVDTQYF
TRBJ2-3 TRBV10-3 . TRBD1 TGTGCCATCAGTGAGACCTGGACAGGGGGGACAGATACGCAGTATTTT CAISETWTGGTDTQYF
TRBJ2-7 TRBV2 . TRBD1 TGTGCCAGCAGTACCAGTTCCGACAGGGCCTATACGAGTGAGCAGTACTTC CASSTSSDRAYTSEQYF
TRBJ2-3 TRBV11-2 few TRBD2 TGTGCCAGCAGCTTGTTGGGAGCGGGAGGCCGAGATACGCAGTATTTT CASSLLGAGGRDTQYF